One sample yielded the 24 T cell receptor beta chains listed below, sequenced in a study of glioma-infiltrating T cells. TCR alpha and beta CDR3 regions were amplified from RNA using iRepertoire nested multiplex PCR. TCRdb re-analysed the multiplex PCR reads in MiXCR, keeping a single row per CDR3 protein. Of about 130,000 distinct CDR3 sequences listed, 24% are singletons. Sequencing used glioma tissue, nonneoplastic brain tissue, or PBMCs (not recorded which). The source is a human donor with low-grade glioma or glioblastoma, undergoing nonglioma brain surgery, or in good health (not recorded which).

There are a few counts of this clonotype. The rearrangement uses TRBV11-2 and TRBJ1-2; no reliable D call. The germline V gene encodes CDR1 SGHAT and CDR2 FQNNGV. Trimming took off 1 base at V and 12 bases at J, with 9 bases between the two ends. CDR3 length equals 11 residues. CDR3 loop: CASSLGRGHTF. CDR3 nucleotides: TGTGCCAGCAGCTTAGGGAGAGGCCACACCTTC.

There are a few counts of this clonotype. CDR3 protein: CASSLGTRKNIQYF. The DNA for the CDR3 is TGTGCCAGCAGCCTCGGGACTCGTAAAAACATTCAGTACTTC. The rearrangement uses TRBV6-1 and TRBJ2-4, with D perhaps TRBD2 (6 bases). Germline CDR1 and CDR2: MNHNS and SASEGT. There are 14 residues in the CDR3. The germline V and J ends were trimmed by 6 bases and 4 bases, with 13 bases remaining between them.

The V gene is TRBV5-8, the J gene TRBJ2-1; no clear D. Germline V lookup: CDR1 SGHTS, CDR2 YDEGEE. This CDR3 spans 12 amino acids. V lost 2 bases and J lost 9, with 9 bases in between. Here the CDR3 DNA reads TGTGCCAGCAGCTTAACATTGGTTGAGCAGTTCTTC. Protein sequence: CASSLTLVEQFF.

At least ten counts were recorded for this clonotype. The V call is TRBV27, the J call TRBJ1-5; D is possibly TRBD1 (5 bases). Germline V gene sequence: CDR1 MNHEY, CDR2 SMNVEV (reference sequence). V dropped 3 bases and J dropped 4 bases, with 13 bases sitting between them. The CDR3 is 15 residues long. The CDR3 protein is CASSFSREGNQPQHF. In DNA form, the CDR3 reads TGTGCCAGCAGTTTTTCCAGGGAGGGAAATCAGCCCCAGCATTTT.

This clonotype was found a few times. V is TRBV3-1 and J is TRBJ2-1; TRBD1 or TRBD2 may be the D gene (5 bases each). CDR3 length: 15 residues. The V and J ends lost 0 bases and 8 bases respectively, with 14 bases between them. Germline V gene data show CDR1 as LGHDT and CDR2 as YNNKEL (reference sequence). CDR3: CASSQESTVGDEQFF. CDR3 nucleotides: TGTGCCAGCAGCCAAGAAAGTACGGTGGGGGATGAGCAGTTCTTC.

This clonotype appeared a single time. Germline and junction disagree at one end, which may indicate a read error. The V call is TRBV20-1, the J call TRBJ2-3; 10 bases map to TRBD2. Germline CDR1 reads DFQATT; CDR2 reads SNEGSKA (reference sequence). The CDR3 is 16 residues long. The DNA of the CDR3 is TGCAGTGCTAAAGACGCTAGCGGGGGCCGCACAGATATGCAGTATTTT. Its translation is CSAKDASGGRTDMQYF.

This clonotype was counted at least ten times. The chain couples TRBV27 to TRBJ1-6, with D unclear. Trimming removed 3 bases from V and 4 bases from J, with 7 bases in between. CDR1 and CDR2 (germline): MNHEY, SMNVEV (reference sequence). This CDR3 region has 14 residues. CDR3 coding DNA: TGTGCCAGCAGTTTCAGTAGGTATAATTCACCCCTCCACTTT. Translating gives CASSFSRYNSPLHF.

V is TRBV2 and J is TRBJ1-1; D might be TRBD1 (6 bases). The CDR3 is 14 amino acids. V was clipped by 7 bases and J by 2 bases, with 14 bases between them. The V gene's germline CDR1 is SNHLY and CDR2 FYNNEI. The CDR3 reads CASIPDRPNTEAFF. Here the CDR3 DNA reads TGTGCCAGCATTCCGGACAGACCTAACACTGAAGCTTTCTTT.

The chain has TRBV20-1 and TRBJ1-3, with a possible D match to TRBD1 (6 bases). V gave up 1 base and J gave up 0 bases, with 25 bases separating them. CDR1 and CDR2 (germline): DFQATT, SNEGSKA (reference sequence). The CDR3 spans 20 residues. The CDR3 bases are TGCAGTGCTAGAGTTGAATGGGGGCCGGCCCAATCAAGCTCTGGAAACACCATATATTTT. It encodes CSARVEWGPAQSSSGNTIYF.

This clonotype was seen at least ten times. The V and J genes are TRBV27 and TRBJ2-5, with D uncertain. There are 13 residues in the CDR3. Trimming took off 6 bases at V and 1 base at J, with 9 bases between the two ends. CDR1 is MNHEY and CDR2 is SMNVEV in the germline V gene (reference sequence). CDR3 in amino acids: CASRRRGQETQYF. In DNA, the CDR3 is TGTGCCAGCAGGAGGAGAGGCCAAGAGACCCAGTACTTC.

The chain is built from TRBV4-1 and TRBJ2-3; unclear D gene. The germline CDR1 and CDR2 sequences are MGHRA and YSYEKL. CDR3 length equals 15 residues. V lost 2 bases and J 0 bases, leaving 9 bases between the germline ends. Here the CDR3 DNA reads TGCGCCAGCAGCCAAAGGAGCGCTAGCACAGATACGCAGTATTTT. It is translated as CASSQRSASTDTQYF.

Details on this clonotype: The junction does not match germline at one end; this may be a read error. The genes are TRBV20-1 and TRBJ1-1; 8 bases fit TRBD1. The CDR3 length is 13 residues. Germline CDR1 and CDR2: DFQATT and SNEGSKA (reference sequence). CDR3 sequence (DNA): TGCGGTGCCCCGGACAGGGCTAGCACTGAAGCTTTCTTT. This sequence encodes CGAPDRASTEAFF.

This clonotype came up many times. In DNA form, the CDR3 reads TGTGCCAGCAGCTTAGGGCGGAACAATCAGCCCCAGCATTTT. Its translation: CASSLGRNNQPQHF. This chain connects TRBV7-2 to TRBJ1-5; D not resolved. Trimming stripped 1 base from V and 3 bases from J, with 7 bases between. Germline V gene lookup returns CDR1 SGHTA and CDR2 FQGNSA. The CDR3 has 14 amino acids. Together with reference TRBV7-2 and TRBJ1-5, the CDR3 gives the full variable domain: GAGVSQSPSNKVTEKGKDVELRCDPISGHTALYWYRQSLGQGLEFLIYFQGNSAPDKSGLPSDRFSAERTGGSVSTLTIQRTQQEDSAVYLCASSLGRNNQPQHFGDGTRLSIL.

This clonotype occurred once. The chain joins TRBV7-9 to TRBJ2-1, with TRBD2 matching over 12 bases. The junction had 9 bases not matched to a gene; V was cut back by 5 bases and J by 7 bases. This CDR3 is 16 amino acids long. Germline V gene lookup returns CDR1 SEHNR and CDR2 FQNEAQ (reference sequence). The CDR3 loop reads CASSGRTSGAWNEQFF. CDR3 sequence (DNA): TGTGCCAGCAGCGGGCGGACTAGCGGGGCTTGGAATGAGCAGTTCTTC.

V gene TRBV12-3 or TRBV12-4 combines with J gene TRBJ1-2, with D perhaps TRBD1 (5 bases). CDR3 size: 14 residues. The V gene lost 5 bases and the J gene lost 2 bases, with 12 bases spanning the gap. Written as DNA, the CDR3 is TGTGCCAGCAGTCCGTCGGGGGAGAACTATGGCTACACCTTC. It yields the protein CASSPSGENYGYTF.

For this clonotype: A junction boundary mismatches the germline segment, possibly from a read error. V gene TRBV6-2 or TRBV6-3 combines with J gene TRBJ1-4; perhaps TRBD1 as D (6 bases). The germline gives CDR1 MNHEY, CDR2 SVGEGT. The CDR3 is 15 residues long. This CDR3 is CASSYGGATNERLFF. The DNA for the CDR3 is TGTGCCAGCAGTTACGGGGGGGCAACTAATGAAAGACTGTTTTTT.

This clonotype has a count of ten or more. The chain couples TRBV4-1 to TRBJ1-2; a possible D gene is TRBD1 (6 bases). Germline V gene sequence: CDR1 MGHRA, CDR2 YSYEKL. CDR3 length: 13 amino acids. V lost 5 bases and J 5 bases, leaving 12 bases between the germline ends. CDR3 amino acids: CASSFDRTYGYTF. In DNA form, the CDR3 reads TGCGCCAGCAGCTTTGACAGGACTTATGGCTACACCTTC.

The chain employs TRBV24-1 and TRBJ2-5; D uncertain. The V gene's germline CDR1 is KGHDR and CDR2 SFDVKD. V lost 1 base and J lost 4, with 6 bases in between. The CDR3 totals 13 residues. The CDR3 protein is CATSDFAVETQYF. The CDR3, as DNA: TGTGCCACCAGTGATTTTGCAGTAGAGACCCAGTACTTC.

The chain combines TRBV7-2 with TRBJ2-1, with D maybe TRBD2 (5 bases). The CDR3 runs to 14 residues. Between the trimmed V and J ends, which lost 5 bases and 5 bases, there was a span of 13 bases. CDR1 is SGHTA, CDR2 FQGNSA, per germline. DNA of the CDR3: TGTGCCAGCAGCCCCCAAACTAGGGACAATGAGCAGTTCTTC. Translation: CASSPQTRDNEQFF.

This clonotype was counted at least ten times. V is TRBV7-8 and J is TRBJ1-1; 12 bases fit TRBD1. Germline V lookup: CDR1 SGHVS, CDR2 FQNEAQ. The V gene end was trimmed by 3 bases and the J gene end by 6 bases; junction bases not matched to a gene: 8. This CDR3 is built from 16 residues. The chain's CDR3 is CASSFGTGGLLPEAFF. In DNA form, the CDR3 reads TGTGCCAGCAGCTTCGGGACAGGGGGCTTACTCCCTGAAGCTTTCTTT.

This clonotype was seen a handful of times. The chain combines TRBV20-1 with TRBJ2-1; 11 bases agree with TRBD1. V shed 0 bases, J shed 7 bases, and the junction held 5 bases outside the gene matches. Germline V lookup: CDR1 DFQATT, CDR2 SNEGSKA (reference sequence). The CDR3 spans 15 residues. In DNA, the CDR3 is TGCAGTGCTAGAGATGGACAGGGGGCATGGAATGAGCAGTTCTTC. Its translation is CSARDGQGAWNEQFF.

This clonotype was counted many times. The CDR3 sequence is CASSLQQGMNTEAFF. CDR3 coding DNA: TGTGCCAGCAGTTTACAGCAGGGGATGAACACTGAAGCTTTCTTT. The chain links TRBV6-1 to TRBJ1-1; a possible D gene is TRBD1 (6 bases). CDR3 length equals 15 residues. Per the germline V gene, CDR1 is MNHNS and CDR2 is SASEGT. V lost 5 bases to trimming and J lost 0 bases, with 13 bases between them.

This clonotype occurred a few times. The chain combines TRBV29-1 with TRBJ1-1; D gene unclear. V dropped 4 bases and J dropped 0 bases, with 9 bases sitting between them. The CDR3 has 13 amino acids. CDR1 is SQVTM and CDR2 is ANQGSEA in the germline V gene. CDR3: CSVGSAMNTEAFF. CDR3 sequence (DNA): TGCAGCGTTGGGTCAGCCATGAACACTGAAGCTTTCTTT.

There are many counts of this clonotype. The chain is built from TRBV20-1 and TRBJ1-1, with TRBD1 as a possible D gene (6 bases). The CDR3 has 13 amino acids. Per the germline V gene, CDR1 is DFQATT and CDR2 is SNEGSKA (reference sequence). Trimming stripped 4 bases from V and 2 bases from J, with 11 bases between. The CDR3 nucleotides are TGCAGTGCTACTGGACAGCCTAACACTGAAGCTTTCTTT. It is translated as CSATGQPNTEAFF.